The source of this TCR beta chain is a study of blood T cells in healthy people across ages (dated by TCRdb to 2013 to 2016). In the study overall: In model experiments, template switching captured about one uniquely barcoded TCR beta cDNA molecule for every two T cells. Age-related changes in TCR beta repertoire diversity were measured in the study by deep sequencing normalized with unique cDNA molecular identifiers. The donors were split into four age groups: young (average about 16 years), middle-aged (roughly 40), aged (around 67) and long-lived (about 74). Two additional independent replicas of 1 million unique cDNA reads from the same blood draw were analyzed for two donors (one aged 18 to 30 and one aged 80 or older).

Remarks on this clonotype: Its antigen remains undetermined. The sample holds no much larger clone one base away, and base qualities are not on file.

Study-wide conclusions, independent of this receptor: Compared with the aged group, the long-lived group had more naive CD4+ T cells, fewer expanded clones and increased TCR diversity, a pattern suggesting age selection. Donor CMV infection status was unknown, potentially confounding age-related changes in expanded clonotypes. Estimates of total diversity based on one million sequenced T cells were considered lower bounds and underestimates. Because profiling used bulk unsorted PBMCs, naive and antigen-experienced compartments could not be compared conclusively. As age increased, observed TCR beta diversity per million T cells dropped in a roughly linear way, and a significant reduction was already evident by age 40. There was a strong correlation between observed TCR beta diversity and the percentage of naive T cells measured by flow cytometry.

Donors were 39 systemically healthy Caucasian individuals from Russia aged roughly 6 to 95 years. Each donor gave ten milliliters of peripheral blood, drawn into EDTA-treated Vacutainer tubes. Ficoll-Paque density-gradient centrifugation was used to isolate PBMCs, with at least 6 million per sample. Total RNA was extracted from PBMCs with Trizol reagent, with at least 5 micrograms obtained per sample. The percentages of naive CD45RAhigh/CD27high T cells were determined by flow cytometry on a PBMC aliquot from every donor. Libraries were prepared through 5' RACE. The sequencer was an Illumina HiSeq 2500. The second PCR ran for roughly 7 to 11 cycles and used a J-beta primer mix along with a sample-barcoded 5' primer. A unique molecular identifier was introduced onto each TCR beta cDNA molecule by a template-switch 5' adaptor carrying 12 random nucleotides. At least 3 million CDR3-containing paired-end reads were obtained from each sample. All of the RNA was converted into first-strand cDNA using the Mint cDNA synthesis kit, with a TRBC-specific oligonucleotide serving as the primer. After uracil-DNA glycosylase treatment, a first 18-cycle PCR used universal primers M1SS and BC2_uni_R on all cDNA. In the authors' own workflow: For normalization, 1 million high-quality reads were randomly selected from each sample, with every read carrying a distinct molecular identifier. Reads with shared molecular identifiers were discarded instead of being binned into consensus sequences. MiTCR, with a Q25 quality threshold and the strictest error-elimination algorithm, was used for CDR3 identification, clonotype clustering and error correction. A nonparametric unseen species model using Euler transformation provided a lower-bound estimate of total TCR beta diversity. The public sequencing data were trimmed at Q25 with fastp and processed into clonotypes with MiXCR by TCRdb, which kept only in-frame beta chains. When rows share a CDR3 protein, they turn into one entry using the most common DNA and genes. These V and J calls originate from TCRdb's pipeline instead of the authors' own analysis. Counted in this sample were roughly 700,000 distinct CDR3 sequences; 25% of them appeared once. The ten top clones hold 9% to 9.5% of the sample.

These sequences were also reported in another study, on T cells of mothers and their children. From that second study: Donors were nine systemically healthy Caucasian individuals: three mothers and their six children. cDNA synthesis used all of the extracted RNA, with 1.5 ug of RNA in each 15 ul reaction. In the second PCR, the M1S primer added sample barcodes and 2-4 random nucleotides. Over 8 million TCR beta CDR3 reads came from each mother, compared with 3.3 million or so reads from each child. Thymic selection shapes the output of TCR recombination in a similar way in related and unrelated pairs, and inherited differences have a minor effect. Normalized repertoire overlap was always found to be slightly, but never significantly, higher in related mother-child pairs than in unrelated mother-child pairs. Persistent microchimeric T cell clones were not detected, at a sensitivity of 95 to 100 clones per million clonotypes. Deep NGS was used in the study to compare the TCR beta repertoires of mothers and children and to look for features that separate related mother-child pairs from unrelated individuals. Mothers averaged about 40 +/- 4 years of age and children averaged around 10 +/- 4 years. After adapter ligation with NEBNext reagents, the libraries were sequenced on Illumina HiSeq 2000 with 100+100 nt paired-end reads. To prevent cross-contamination, the mother and child libraries were prepared one month apart and sequenced in separate runs. Each donor had between about 500,000 and 2,300,000 distinct TCR beta clonotypes identified. Naive TCR beta clonotypes were estimated from low-frequency clonotypes matched to each donor's FACS-determined naive share, without sorting.

This receptor was obtained from a boy younger than 18 in good health. What was sequenced was blood.

CDR3 sequence: CASSEFRDEQYF. The nucleotide sequence is given as TGTGCCAGCAGTGAATTCAGGGACGAGCAGTACTTC. Recombination connected TRBV2 to TRBJ2-7; tentative D gene TRBD1, with 5 bases matching. Inclusive of the bounding cysteine and phenylalanine, the CDR3 is 12 residues long. The kept DNA is CDR3 alone, 36 bases in frame from the first base. The junction shows trimming of 2 bases on V and 5 bases on J, plus 7 bases between the germline ends. The germline V gene encodes CDR1 SNHLY and CDR2 FYNNEI.